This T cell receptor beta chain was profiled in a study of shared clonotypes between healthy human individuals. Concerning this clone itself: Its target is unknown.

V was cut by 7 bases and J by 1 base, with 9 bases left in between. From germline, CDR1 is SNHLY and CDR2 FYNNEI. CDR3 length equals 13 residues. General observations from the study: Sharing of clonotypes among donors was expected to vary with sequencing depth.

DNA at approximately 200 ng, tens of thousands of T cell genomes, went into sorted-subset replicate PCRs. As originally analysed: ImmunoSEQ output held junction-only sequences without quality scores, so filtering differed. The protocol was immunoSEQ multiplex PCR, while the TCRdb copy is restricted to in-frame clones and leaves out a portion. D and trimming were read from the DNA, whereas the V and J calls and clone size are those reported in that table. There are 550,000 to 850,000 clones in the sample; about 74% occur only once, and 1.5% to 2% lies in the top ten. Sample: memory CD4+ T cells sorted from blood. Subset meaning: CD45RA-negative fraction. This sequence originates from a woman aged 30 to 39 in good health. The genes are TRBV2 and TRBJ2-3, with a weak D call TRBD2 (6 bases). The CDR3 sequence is CASTLARTDTQYF. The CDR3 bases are TGTGCCAGCACTCTAGCGCGCACAGATACGCAGTATTTT. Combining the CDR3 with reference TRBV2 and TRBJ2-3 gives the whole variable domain EPEVTQTPSHQVTQMGQEVILRCVPISNHLYFYWYRQILGQKVEFLVSFYNNEISEKSEIFDDQFSVERPDGSNFTLKIRSTKLEDSAMYFCASTLARTDTQYFGPGTRLTVL.